This T cell receptor (beta chain) was recorded in a study of beta chain features in type 1 diabetes. Worth noting for this clone: What it binds is unknown.

Expressed TCRB transcripts were sequenced, since all the RNA that had been isolated was reverse transcribed. Method: immunoSEQ multiplex PCR; TCRdb's copy keeps in-frame clones and lacks some. Of under 950,000 clones in the sample, 15% to 20% were seen once. Notes on the study in general: VDJ junctions sequenced from type 1 diabetes patients showed fewer insertions and more deletions. cDNA sequencing could over-represent cells with high TCR expression.

Germline loops: CDR1 SGHRS, CDR2 YFSETQ. V shed 1 base and J shed 9 bases, with 17 bases lying between them. The CDR3 runs 15 residues. This clonotype was sampled from a young woman in good health. V usage is TRBV5-1 and J usage is TRBJ2-1; D ambiguous. The sequenced sample was naive CD4+ T cells from blood. CDR3 region: CASSLSGFGNREQFF. The CDR3, as DNA: TGCGCCAGCAGCTTGAGTGGTTTTGGAAATCGTGAGCAGTTCTTC.